Included here is one TCR beta chain sequence, with context. Its cognate antigen has yet to be identified. Within one base of it there is no much larger clone, and no base qualities were kept. The intended sense of this specimen's treatment or condition label: about 20 received Ad26.COV2.S at low or high dose, single or two shots; a few received placebo; per-sample allocation not given. Repertoires of vaccine and placebo recipients were sequenced from samples taken on day 63 after the first injection. In Cohort 1b, around 23 adults aged 18-55 years were enrolled at a single site in Boston, USA, between 29 July and 7 August 2020. As a vaccine, Ad26.COV2.S was a replication-incompetent adenovirus type 26 vector that expressed a prefusion-stabilized SARS-CoV-2 spike protein derived from the original Wuhan strain. Compared with germline, V lacks 6 bases and J lacks 4 bases; bases without a gene match: 3. From the cysteine through the phenylalanine, the CDR3 covers 14 amino acids. Of all the DNA, just the CDR3 is kept, 42 bases in frame from base 1. Reading the germline V gene gives CDR1 MNHEY and CDR2 SVGAGI.

The immunoSEQ Assay was the method used to sequence TCRbeta CDR3 regions. After extraction, genomic DNA underwent amplification by bias-controlled multiplex PCR, followed by high-throughput sequencing. Regarding the original processing steps: To quantify the absolute abundance of every unique TCRbeta CDR3 region, sequences were collapsed and filtered. T cell fraction was estimated by normalization of TCRbeta template counts to usable DNA, with usable DNA being measured through amplification of reference genes present in all nucleated cells. Repertoire TCRs were annotated as SARS-CoV-2-specific when V gene, CDR3 amino acid sequence and J gene were exactly matched to a known reactive TCR set. The reference SARS-CoV-2 TCR set was obtained from MIRA and was filtered for enrichment in COVID-19-positive ImmuneCODE repertoires, whereby public or cross-reactive TCRs were removed. Drawing on the MIRA antigens, annotated TCRs were analysed further at the level of specific ORF or position within ORF. Depth was the summed frequency of annotated unique rearrangements, while breadth was defined as annotated unique rearrangements over total unique productive rearrangements. Two-sided Wilcoxon rank-sum tests were applied when comparing TCR breadth between groups. TCRdb provides this immuneACCESS table in a form limited to in-frame rearrangements. Some clones are lacking; in checked studies, under half of them reflect an unresolved V gene, and why the rest are absent is not known. V and J calls plus clone size are reproduced from that table; the DNA served to infer D and trimming. The sample includes roughly 400,000 clones, with approximately 92% observed a single time. 1.5% to 2% of the sample is in the top ten clones.

The data stem from a study of Ad26.COV2.S vaccination and SARS-CoV-2 variants (dated by TCRdb to the early 2020s). Broadly, across the study: Vaccine-arm donors came from COV1001, a multicentre, randomized, double-blind, placebo-controlled phase I-IIa trial of Ad26.COV2.S in healthy adults. Ad26.COV2.S was given intramuscularly at 5x10^10 or 1x10^11 viral particles, as a single shot or as two shots 56 days apart. The specificity and breadth of SARS-CoV-2-reactive T cell receptors after Ad26.COV2.S vaccination were assessed by TCRbeta repertoire sequencing. The TCR-sequenced set comprised around 30 samples: approximately 20 Ad26.COV2.S vaccine recipients, 5 placebo recipients and 8 SARS-CoV-2 convalescent individuals. Participants in the trial were split at random into five groups of five each, receiving low-dose or high-dose Ad26.COV2.S once or twice, or else placebo on both occasions. Throughout the experiments and outcome assessment, investigators stayed blinded to trial group allocation.

Results and caveats for the whole study, not just this receptor: Comparable non-spike TCR breadth was observed between vaccine and placebo recipients, consistent with only spike being contained in the vaccine. After vaccination, substantial breadth of spike-specific CD8+ and CD4+ T cell responses was reported. It was noted by the authors that total T cell responses may have been underestimated by the TCR breadth and depth analyses. Higher spike-specific TCR breadth was observed in Ad26.COV2.S recipients than in placebo recipients (P = 0.0014). The study lacked the statistical power to compare responses across vaccine doses or regimens.

This chain joins TRBV6-5 to TRBJ1-5, and TRBD1 matches 10 of the central bases. The sequence came from a person between 18 and 60 years old who received the Ad26.COV2.S COVID-19 vaccine or a placebo. The source was peripheral blood, collected in a trial of Ad26.COV2.S vaccine versus placebo. CDR3 loop: CASRQDRGNQPQHF. The DNA sequence follows: TGTGCCAGCAGACAGGACAGGGGGAATCAGCCCCAGCATTTT.